This T cell receptor beta chain was sequenced for a study of blood T cell repertoires in COVID-19 (TCRdb year 2020). About the study as a whole: Samples from collaborators originated in the United States, Italy and Spain and spanned both the acute and convalescent phases of COVID-19. The repertoires were made available in a free public database intended to serve as a resource for research on the immune response to SARS-CoV-2. The dataset comprised deeply sampled blood TCRbeta repertoires from subjects exposed to, actively infected with, or recovered from COVID-19. The sample metadata nearly always contained a de-identified subject ID, COVID-19 status, age in years and sex. The samples were drawn from two sources: the first 160 participants of the ongoing ImmuneRACE study, and 1,200 or so subjects contributed by 6 global collaborators. The material from the prospective study consisted of cDNA or gDNA derived from T cells, B-cell-depleted T cells, or PBMCs. Where HLA class I and class II types were available, the types were taken from metadata supplied by the sample provider, not from assay-based typing. What the authors observed across the whole study: The amount of clinical and demographic metadata varied by source and participant and was provided uncurated.

TCRbeta CDR3 regions were amplified from genomic DNA using the immunoSEQ Assay, a bias-controlled multiplex PCR. Processing in the source paper ran as follows. Nucleated cell counts per sample were estimated from amplification of reference gene primers within the assay. To quantify the absolute abundance of each unique TCRbeta CDR3 rearrangement, sequence reads were collapsed and filtered. For each sample, productive Simpson clonality was calculated by taking the square root of Simpson's diversity index across productive rearrangements. Here the immuneACCESS table is served through TCRdb, limited to in-frame sequences with V and J called. Missing clones are a known gap in these copies; in checked studies unresolved V genes cover under half, and the rest lacks a known reason. That table is the source of V, J and clone size, and D and trimming were worked out from the DNA. This sample comprises 150,000 to 200,000 clones, about four fifths of them detected only once. The ten largest clonotypes hold around 12% of the sample.

With respect to this clone: Its cognate antigen has yet to be identified. Per-base quality was not reported, and no clone a single base away is much larger than it.

One collaborating source in Seattle enrolled patients during active infection and followed them longitudinally through the course of disease. Whole blood was collected in K2EDTA tubes by collaborating institutions according to the institutions' own protocols. For TCRbeta analysis, collaborators shipped samples as frozen whole blood, isolated PBMCs, or DNA extracted from either of those sample types. The CDR3 numbers 16 residues from cysteine through phenylalanine. The read is trimmed to its CDR3 DNA, 48 bases read in frame from base 1. In the germline V gene, CDR1 corresponds to MDHEN and CDR2 to SYDVKM. The junction shows trimming of 6 bases on V and 1 base on J, plus 15 bases between the germline ends.

This clonotype was sampled from a woman of 80 years or more with COVID-19, enrolled during active disease. The source material was peripheral blood. The receptor chain draws on TRBV28 and TRBJ2-2; possibly the D gene is TRBD2, per 5 matching bases. The sequence in DNA is TGTGCCAGCAGCCTTCCTCCCCGGGGGAACACCGGGGAGCTGTTTTTT. This sequence encodes CASSLPPRGNTGELFF.